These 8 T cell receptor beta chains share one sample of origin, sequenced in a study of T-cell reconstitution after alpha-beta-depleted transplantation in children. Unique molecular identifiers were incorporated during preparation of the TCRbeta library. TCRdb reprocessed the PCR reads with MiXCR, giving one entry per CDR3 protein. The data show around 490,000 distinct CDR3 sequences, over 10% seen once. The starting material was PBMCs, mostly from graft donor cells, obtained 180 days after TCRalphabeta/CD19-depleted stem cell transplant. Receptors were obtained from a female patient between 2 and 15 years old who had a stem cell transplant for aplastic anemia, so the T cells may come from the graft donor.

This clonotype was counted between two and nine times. DNA of the CDR3: TGTGCCACCAGCAGAGATCTTGAAAAACTGTTTTTT. Translated, it gives CATSRDLEKLFF. The chain links TRBV15 to TRBJ1-4; D is unclear. Germline CDR1 LNHNV, CDR2 YYDKDF (reference sequence). The CDR3 contains 12 residues. Trimming removed 0 bases from V and 7 bases from J, with 3 bases in between.

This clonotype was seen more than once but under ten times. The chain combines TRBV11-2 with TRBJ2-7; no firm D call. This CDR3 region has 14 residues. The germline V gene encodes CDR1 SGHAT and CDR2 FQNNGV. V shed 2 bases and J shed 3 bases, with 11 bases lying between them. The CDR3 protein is CASSLQLRYYEQYV. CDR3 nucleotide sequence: TGTGCCAGCAGCTTACAGCTGCGTTACTACGAGCAGTACGTC.

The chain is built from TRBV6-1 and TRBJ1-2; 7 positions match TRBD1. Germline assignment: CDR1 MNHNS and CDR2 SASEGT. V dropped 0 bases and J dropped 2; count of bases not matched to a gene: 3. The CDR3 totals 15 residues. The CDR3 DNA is TGTGCCAGCAGTGAAGCCTGGACAGGCAACTATGGCTACACCTTC. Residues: CASSEAWTGNYGYTF.

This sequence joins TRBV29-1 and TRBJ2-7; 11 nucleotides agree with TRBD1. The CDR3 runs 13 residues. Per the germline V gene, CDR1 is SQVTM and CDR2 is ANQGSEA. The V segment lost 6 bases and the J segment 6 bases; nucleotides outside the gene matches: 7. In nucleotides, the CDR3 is TGCAGCGTCAGCCGGGACAGGGGGTCCGAGCAGTACTTC. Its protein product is CSVSRDRGSEQYF.

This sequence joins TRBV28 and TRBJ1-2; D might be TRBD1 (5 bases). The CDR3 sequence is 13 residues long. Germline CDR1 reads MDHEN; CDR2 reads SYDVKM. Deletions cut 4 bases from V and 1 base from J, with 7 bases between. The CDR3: CASSWDFNYGYTF. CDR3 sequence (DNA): TGTGCCAGCAGTTGGGACTTTAACTATGGCTACACCTTC.

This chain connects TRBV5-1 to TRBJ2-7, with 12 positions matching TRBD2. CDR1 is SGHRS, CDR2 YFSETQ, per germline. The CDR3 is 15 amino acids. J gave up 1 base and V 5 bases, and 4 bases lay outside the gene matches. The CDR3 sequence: CASRPGLAGSYEQYV. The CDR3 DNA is TGCGCCAGCAGGCCGGGACTAGCGGGTTCCTACGAGCAGTACGTC.

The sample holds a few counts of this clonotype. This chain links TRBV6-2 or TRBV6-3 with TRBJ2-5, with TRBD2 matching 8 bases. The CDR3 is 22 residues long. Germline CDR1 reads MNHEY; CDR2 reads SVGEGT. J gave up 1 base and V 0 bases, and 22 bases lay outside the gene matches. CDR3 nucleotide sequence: TGTGCCAGCAGTTACTCGATCTACTGGGAGCGGATACCGGGGGGGGTCCAAGAGACCCAGTACTTC. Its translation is CASSYSIYWERIPGGVQETQYF.

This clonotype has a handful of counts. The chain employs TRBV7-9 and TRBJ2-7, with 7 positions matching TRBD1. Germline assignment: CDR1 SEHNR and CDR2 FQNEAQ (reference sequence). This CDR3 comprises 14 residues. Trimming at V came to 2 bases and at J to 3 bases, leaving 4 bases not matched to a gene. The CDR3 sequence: CASSLTWDSYEQYV. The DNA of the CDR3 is TGTGCCAGCAGCTTAACCTGGGACAGCTACGAGCAGTACGTC.